This T cell receptor (beta chain) is drawn from a study of Graves' ophthalmopathy and Graves' hyperthyroidism. Investigators amplified TCR beta CDR3 regions from RNA transcripts. RT-PCR in the first round used HTBI primers; a second-round multiplex PCR followed. TCRdb fed the multiplex PCR reads into MiXCR, producing one record per CDR3 protein. Seen here are 680,000 or so distinct CDR3 sequences, over 20% observed once, and the top ten hold roughly 6.9%. The CDR3 consists of 13 residues. Germline V gene lookup returns CDR1 GTSNPN and CDR2 SVGIG (reference sequence). V dropped 3 bases and J dropped 6 bases, with 15 bases sitting between them.

The clonotype was recovered from a woman aged 18-29 years with stable Graves' hyperthyroidism. Some clones in this sample may be carry-over from other donors' samples. The specimen was peripheral blood. The V call is TRBV30, the J call TRBJ2-7, with D perhaps being TRBD1 or TRBD2 (5 bases each). CDR3 residues: CAWSPTAGSEQYF. DNA for the CDR3: TGTGCCTGGAGCCCCACGGCAGGGAGCGAGCAGTACTTC. Full variable domain (remainder filled in from reference TRBV30 and TRBJ2-7): SQTIHQWPATLVQPVGSPLSLECTVEGTSNPNLYWYRQAAGRGLQLLFYSVGIGQISSEVPQNLSASRPQDRQFILSSKKLLLSDSGFYLCAWSPTAGSEQYFGPGTRLTVT.